The source of this T cell receptor beta chain is a study of regulatory T cells in long-lasting Graves disease. Libraries of TCR beta came from iRepertoire HTBI primers plus Arm-PCR of CDR3 regions. TCRdb redid the calling of the multiplex PCR reads with MiXCR, one entry per CDR3 protein. This sample has over 450,000 distinct CDR3 sequences; around 13% occur once, and the top ten carry around 10%. Time point indicated: newly diagnosed GD, antithyroid drugs for less than 3 months. PBMC RNA served as the TCR library source. This clonotype was detected many times. The antigen is unknown. Germline CDR1 SQVTM, CDR2 ANQGSEA. The CDR3 has 12 amino acids. V dropped 4 bases and J dropped 7 bases, with 11 bases sitting between them. General study results and limits: Limited samples may have lowered accuracy. Whereas approximately 950 public clonotypes were shared by new patients, persistent patients shared more, at a few thousand.

This same sample was also part of a study on T cells in Graves' hyperthyroidism and ophthalmopathy. As that study records: Clinical symptoms, serum thyroxine, TRAb, thyroid ultrasound and orbital computed tomography informed diagnoses. Most thyroid clonotypes expanded above 0.001 were also detected in blood.

The clonotype was recovered from a young woman with Graves disease. This chain links TRBV29-1 with TRBJ2-1; tentative D call: TRBD1 (6 bases). Sequenced here: peripheral blood mononuclear cells (PBMCs), sampled at new diagnosis, from a patient treated with antithyroid drugs. CDR3 protein: CSVARGMNEQFF. Written as DNA, the CDR3 is TGCAGCGTTGCCAGGGGTATGAATGAGCAGTTCTTC.